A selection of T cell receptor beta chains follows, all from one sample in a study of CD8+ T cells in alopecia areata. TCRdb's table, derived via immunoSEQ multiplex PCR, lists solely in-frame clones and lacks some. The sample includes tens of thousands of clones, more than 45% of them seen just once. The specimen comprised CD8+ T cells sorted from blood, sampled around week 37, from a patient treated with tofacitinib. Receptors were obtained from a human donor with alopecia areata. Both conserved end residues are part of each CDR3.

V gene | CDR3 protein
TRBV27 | CASSPGPTEAFF
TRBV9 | CASRRGSSSYNEQFF
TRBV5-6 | CASSPIGTGVYAEAFF
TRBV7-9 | CASSGGDQPQHF
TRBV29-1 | CSVGVNEQFF
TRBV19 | CASMGGLETQYF
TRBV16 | CASSQSAGLAKNIQYF
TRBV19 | CATEAGSYTEAFF
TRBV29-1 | CSVEGGLAGVNEQFF
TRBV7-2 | CASSPMATGRSYEQYF
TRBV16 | CASSQTGLSDGYTF
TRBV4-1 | CASSQVLASGRNEQFF
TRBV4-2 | CASSPGAMEQYF
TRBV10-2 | CASRSTSGITYEQYF
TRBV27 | CASSLPGLGLQYF
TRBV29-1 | CSAWTGSMNTEAFF
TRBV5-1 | CASSLRTGHYEQYF
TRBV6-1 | CASSPVTSGYNEQFF
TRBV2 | CASRGTSDYEQYF
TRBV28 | CASSYTPPEQYF
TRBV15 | CATSRDLFRASTDTQYF
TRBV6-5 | CASSYSPFAYEQYF
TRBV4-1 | CASTQIPGQGDQPQHF
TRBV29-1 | CSVETEGNEKLFF
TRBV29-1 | CSVDGSDTQYF
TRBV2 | CASSDLQSYEQYF
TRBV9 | CASSSLLGGHGNTIYF
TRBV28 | CASSGTGHNQETQYF
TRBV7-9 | CASRGPSDYEQYF
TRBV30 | CAWRPRTGERYEQYF
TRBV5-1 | CASTLGGSDTEAFF
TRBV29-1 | CSVDLTGANTEAFF
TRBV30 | CAWRSRGLGTDTQYF
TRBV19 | CASSIKDGYNTEAFF
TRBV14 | CASSQVSLAGAYEQYF
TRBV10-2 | CASRAGGDAGELFF
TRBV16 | CASSPLPVYEQYF
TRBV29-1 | CSATAGGTEAFF
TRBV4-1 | CASSQLQAGEETQYF
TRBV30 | CAWGGQEMNTEAFF
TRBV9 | CASSSSPYTEAFF
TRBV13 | CASSPGSLNTEAFF
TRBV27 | CASSFRGGGETQYF
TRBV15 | CATKGTGGYNEQFF
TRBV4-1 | CASSQVATPDNEQFF
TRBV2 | CASRLGNEQFF
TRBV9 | CASSVALSGRLYF
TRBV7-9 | CASSLAAPRGSEQFF